This TCR beta chain is drawn from a study of cytomegalovirus exposure and HLA in healthy donors. Study-wide findings and caveats: Accurate prediction of most subjects' HLA-A and HLA-B alleles from TCR beta sequences was reported. Later analysis associated a missense DCLRE1C variant with TCR beta V- and J-gene trimming. Segments of the TCR beta V type were, in most cases, productive about 90% or about 30% of the time in an earlier analysis.

Germline CDR1 and CDR2: MDHEN and SYDVKM. The V end lost 4 bases, the J end lost 6 bases, and 7 bases lay between the germline ends. This CDR3 comprises 12 residues. 60 Vbeta and 13 Jbeta primers were used in PCR. Data came from immunoSEQ multiplex PCR; TCRdb stores just in-frame clones and leaves some out. The sample includes about 89,000 clones, around 84% seen only once; the top ten take 7.4%. Regarding this clone: Its antigen is still unknown.

The sample comprised PBMCs. This chain links TRBV28 with TRBJ1-5; D gene ambiguous. The origin of this receptor is a man aged 35 to 55 in good health and CMV-seropositive. The CDR3 DNA sequence: TGTGCCAGCAGTTCAACACCTCAGCCCCAGCATTTT. Encoded protein: CASSSTPQPQHF.